This TCR beta chain originates from a study of tumor-infiltrating lymphocytes in primary liver carcinoma. CDR1 and CDR2 from the germline V gene are SGHAT and FQNNGV. The CDR3 covers 14 residues. A constant-region primer served to make TCR beta cDNA from 500 to 550 ng total RNA. Slightly modified ARM-PCR with three nested multiplex PCR rounds yielded TCR beta libraries. The opening two PCR rounds, about 10 cycles each, paired TRBV1-TRBV30 forward primers with a C-beta reverse primer. From the multiplex PCR reads, TCRdb called clonotypes with MiXCR, one entry per CDR3 protein. The profile covers 150,000 to 200,000 distinct CDR3 sequences, with around four fifths appearing a single time and less than 20% taken by the ten largest. Taking about 18-31 mg of unsorted bulk tissue, the authors co-extracted RNA and DNA. Concerning this clonotype: No conserved phenylalanine or tryptophan ends this CDR3, so it is likely a read error.

The material sequenced was tumor tissue from primary liver carcinoma. The sequence came from a man aged 40-49 years with primary liver carcinoma and hepatitis B virus infection. The rearrangement links TRBV11-2 to TRBJ2-1; possible D gene TRBD2, 6 bases. The CDR3 nucleotides are TGTGCCAACAGCCCTAGGGCGGGGTCCAATGAGCAGTTCATC. Translating it yields CANSPRAGSNEQFI.